This T cell receptor beta chain was recorded in a study of T cells in Graves' hyperthyroidism and ophthalmopathy. Broader study findings: In blood, most of the thyroid clonotypes expanded above 0.001 were also present.

This clonotype turned up a few times. Its antigen is as yet unknown. Germline and junction disagree at one end, which may indicate a read error. Hyperthyroidism had been newly diagnosed in patients aged 18 to 65, and its duration was under 2 months. Patients having uncontrolled infection, another autoimmune disease, pregnancy or lactation were not included. PBMCs were sourced from approximately 10 ml fresh peripheral blood. The germline gives CDR1 LNHDA, CDR2 SQIVND (reference sequence). The CDR3 runs 15 residues. The investigators amplified TCR beta CDR3 regions from RNA transcripts. TCR CDR3 underwent first-round RT-PCR with the HTBI primer set. TCRdb re-called the multiplex PCR reads with MiXCR, one entry per CDR3 protein. Here the sample spans 300,000 to 350,000 distinct CDR3 sequences, 16% being singletons.

The sequenced sample consisted of blood. This sequence originates from a man aged 25 to 40 with Graves' hyperthyroidism. J is TRBJ2-1 and V is TRBV19; D not certain. CDR3 in DNA: TGTGCCAGTAGTATCGGCCTATACTCCTCCAATGAGCAGTTCTTC. It encodes CASSIGLYSSNEQFF.